What follows is one T cell receptor (beta chain) and its context. Its cognate antigen is unknown. This entry belongs to a study of quantifying T cell responses using KT2 cells. Study background: cDNA was made from DNase-treated RNA using alpha and beta constant primers. Estimated efficiency of the T4 ligation step was above 8.5% under optimum conditions.

This CDR3 region has 11 residues. CDR1 is SQVTM, CDR2 ANQGSEA, per germline. The germline V and J ends were trimmed by 3 bases and 6 bases, with 7 bases remaining between them. Study findings and constraints: Counts of KT2 alpha and beta sequences rose linearly with the number of KT2 cells added.

An oligo carrying a UMI was ligated to the cDNA 3' end. First-round PCR used around 4 cycles and beta primers RC1.1 and RC1.2 covering TRBC1 and TRBC2. One entry per CDR3 protein, called by TCRdb with MiXCR from the UMI-ligation and nested PCR reads. Of 40,000 to 55,000 distinct CDR3 sequences in the sample, 11% were seen once. Material: PBMCs spiked with cells of the T cell clone KT2. The TCR sequence derives from a human donor. The V and J genes are TRBV29-1 and TRBJ2-3, with D perhaps TRBD2 (5 bases). The CDR3 sequence is CSVETGDTQYF. Here the CDR3 DNA reads TGCAGCGTTGAGACGGGGGATACGCAGTATTTT.